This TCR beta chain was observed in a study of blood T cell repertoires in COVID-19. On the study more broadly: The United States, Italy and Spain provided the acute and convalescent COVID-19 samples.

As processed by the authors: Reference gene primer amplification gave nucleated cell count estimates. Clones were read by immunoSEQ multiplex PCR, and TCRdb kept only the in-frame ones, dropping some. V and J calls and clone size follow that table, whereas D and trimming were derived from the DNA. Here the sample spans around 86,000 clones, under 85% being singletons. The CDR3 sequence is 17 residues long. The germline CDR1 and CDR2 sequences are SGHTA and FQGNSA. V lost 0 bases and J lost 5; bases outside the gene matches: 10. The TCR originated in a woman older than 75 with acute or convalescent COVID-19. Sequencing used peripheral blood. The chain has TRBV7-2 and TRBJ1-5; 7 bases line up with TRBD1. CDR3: CASSLAGGRGFYQPQHF. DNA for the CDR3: TGTGCCAGCAGCTTAGCTGGGGGCAGGGGGTTTTATCAGCCCCAGCATTTT.